Below, 30 T cell receptor beta chains from the same sample are listed, as sequenced in a study of blood T cell repertoires in COVID-19. The data were produced by immunoSEQ multiplex PCR, yet TCRdb's version contains in-frame clones alone and is incomplete. The data show about 250,000 clones, roughly 85% seen once. The sample was PBMCs or T cells enriched from blood (not recorded which). These receptor sequences come from a woman aged 45-59 years with acute COVID-19.

In this sample, this clone turned up once. The chain recombines TRBV1 with TRBJ2-1; the tabulated D call, TRBD2, remains unverified against the DNA. TRBV1 is shown as a pseudogene. There are 18 residues in the CDR3. As DNA, the CDR3 is TGCACCAGCAGCCGGCATCGACTAGCGGGGGCGAGGGTGGGTGAGCAGTTCTTC. Translation gives CTSSRHRLAGARVGEQFF.

This clone was observed many times. V usage is TRBV29-1 and J usage is TRBJ2-7; the D is unclear. Deletions cut 4 bases from V and 2 bases from J, with 15 bases between. The CDR3 covers 14 residues. Germline assignment: CDR1 SQVTM and CDR2 ANQGSEA. The CDR3 DNA sequence: TGCAGCGTTGTAAAAGAGGCGAAGCCCTACGAGCAGTACTTC. This codes for CSVVKEAKPYEQYF.

The chain links TRBV30 to TRBJ2-5; 9 bases align to TRBD1. This CDR3 spans 16 amino acids. Trimming at V came to 0 bases and at J to 0 bases, leaving 5 bases not matched to a gene. CDR1 GTSNPN and CDR2 SVGIG come from the germline V gene (reference sequence). The DNA for the CDR3 is TGTGCCTGGAGTGTAGGCTGGACAGGGGACCAAGAGACCCAGTACTTC. Residues: CAWSVGWTGDQETQYF.

The chain carries TRBV9 and TRBJ2-3; 10 bases are shared with TRBD2. V trimming: 5 bases; J trimming: 1 base; junction bases outside the gene matches: 7. CDR1 SGDLS and CDR2 YYNGEE come from the germline V gene. The CDR3 totals 16 residues. For the CDR3, the DNA is TGTGCCAGCAGACCGCTGACTAGCGGGCGCACAGATACGCAGTATTTT. It codes for CASRPLTSGRTDTQYF.

The rearrangement links TRBV18 to TRBJ1-2; 7 positions match TRBD1. The length of the CDR3 is 13 residues. J lost 6 bases, V lost 6 bases, and 7 bases had no gene match. CDR1 and CDR2 from the germline V gene are KGHSH and LQKENI. In DNA, the CDR3 is TGTGCCAGCTCGCGTCAGGGGGAAAATGGCTACACCTTC. It encodes CASSRQGENGYTF.

V is TRBV7-9 and J is TRBJ2-5; 7 bases map to TRBD2. V shed 2 bases, J shed 2 bases, and the junction held 2 bases outside the gene matches. The germline V gene encodes CDR1 SEHNR and CDR2 FQNEAQ (reference sequence). The CDR3 is 14 amino acids. The CDR3 DNA reads TGTGCCAGCAGCTTAAGAGCGGGGCAAGAGACCCAGTACTTC. Translating gives CASSLRAGQETQYF.

Comment on this clone: The junction departs from the called germline gene at one end, perhaps through a read error. The genes are TRBV7-7 and TRBJ2-5; weak D call: TRBD2 (6 bases). The CDR3 loop spans 13 amino acids. Germline CDR1 SSHAT, CDR2 FNYEAQ (reference sequence). The CDR3 DNA follows: TGTGCTAGCAGCTTTGGTGGGGGGGAGACCCAGTACTTC. Translating gives CASSFGGGETQYF.

The chain links TRBV18 to TRBJ1-1, with D uncertain. V was trimmed by 5 bases and J by 6 bases, leaving 16 bases between them. Per germline, CDR1 KGHSH and CDR2 LQKENI. The CDR3 length is 14 residues. For the CDR3, the DNA is TGTGCCAGCTCAAACTTACCCGAGCTGTCTGAAGCTTTCTTT. The encoded protein is CASSNLPELSEAFF.

V usage is TRBV2 and J usage is TRBJ2-7; the match to TRBD1 covers 11 bases. CDR3 length: 13 amino acids. J gave up 6 bases and V 7 bases, and 5 bases lay outside the gene matches. Germline V gives CDR1 SNHLY, CDR2 FYNNEI. The CDR3 spells CASTGQGAGEQYF. In nucleotides, the CDR3 is TGTGCCAGCACCGGACAGGGGGCGGGCGAGCAGTACTTC.

The V gene is TRBV4-3, the J gene TRBJ1-2; 10 nucleotides align to TRBD1. The CDR3 extends over 16 amino acids. The germline gives CDR1 LGHNA, CDR2 YSLEER. With 2 bases clipped from V and 4 bases from J, the junction kept 7 bases outside the gene matches. CDR3: CASSQQRQGALYGYTF. The DNA of the CDR3 is TGCGCCAGCAGCCAACAAAGACAGGGGGCTCTCTATGGCTACACCTTC.

There are a few counts of this clone. The J gene is TRBJ1-4, the V gene TRBV9; tentatively, D is TRBD1 (6 bases). The CDR3 extends over 13 amino acids. CDR1 and CDR2 (germline): SGDLS, YYNGEE. V shed 7 bases and J shed 5 bases, with 12 bases lying between them. The CDR3 DNA reads TGTGCCAGCTCAAGGGGGGGAAATGAAAAACTGTTTTTT. Amino acid sequence: CASSRGGNEKLFF.

The J gene is TRBJ1-2, the V gene TRBV7-6; no clear D gene. There are 16 residues in the CDR3. Germline lookup yields CDR1 SGHVS and CDR2 FNYEAQ. Between the trimmed V and J ends, which lost 0 bases and 4 bases, there was a span of 15 bases. The CDR3 sequence: CASSLAAGEGIYGYTF. DNA of the CDR3: TGTGCCAGCAGCTTAGCGGCCGGGGAGGGAATCTATGGCTACACCTTC.

The chain couples TRBV13 to TRBJ2-2, with D perhaps matching TRBD1 (5 bases). This CDR3 has 13 amino acids. CDR1 and CDR2 from the germline V gene are PRHDT and FYEKMQ (reference sequence). V was clipped by 11 bases and J by 1 base, with 11 bases between them. DNA of the CDR3: TGTGCCGATGACAGATTGAACACCGGGGAGCTGTTTTTT. This sequence encodes CADDRLNTGELFF.

Concerning this clone itself: One end of the junction varies from germline; a read error may be responsible. The genes are TRBV11-2 and TRBJ1-3, with a weak D call TRBD1 (5 bases). The CDR3 consists of 14 residues. The V gene's germline CDR1 is SGHAT and CDR2 FQNNGV. CDR3: CASTLKGAGNTIYF. The CDR3 DNA is TGTGCCAGCACCTTAAAAGGGGCTGGAAACACCATATATTTT.

The chain carries TRBV19 and TRBJ1-1; 11 bases map to TRBD1. With 9 bases clipped from V and 5 bases from J, the junction kept 8 bases outside the gene matches. Germline V lookup: CDR1 LNHDA, CDR2 SQIVND (reference sequence). The CDR3 totals 14 residues. CDR3 amino acids: CASLKGQGVTEAFF. The CDR3 bases are TGTGCCAGCTTAAAGGGACAGGGGGTAACTGAAGCTTTCTTT.

The chain carries TRBV7-8 and TRBJ2-7, with D tentatively TRBD2 (6 bases). The CDR3 length is 18 residues. Germline CDR1 SGHVS, CDR2 FQNEAQ. Trimming pared 2 bases from V and 3 bases from J, leaving 23 bases between. The CDR3 protein is CASSLIFGGIATDYEQYF. DNA of the CDR3: TGTGCCAGCAGCTTAATTTTCGGGGGTATTGCCACCGACTACGAGCAGTACTTC.

This chain connects TRBV7-9 to TRBJ1-4; D remains ambiguous. There are 14 residues in the CDR3. V was trimmed by 1 base and J by 4 bases, leaving 7 bases between them. Germline V gene lookup returns CDR1 SEHNR and CDR2 FQNEAQ (reference sequence). CDR3 sequence reads: CASSLGDFNEKLFF. Written as DNA, the CDR3 is TGTGCCAGCAGCTTAGGAGACTTTAATGAAAAACTGTTTTTT.

CDR3 sequence reads: CASSRTGGNEKLFF. CDR3 DNA sequence: TGTGCCAGCAGCCGGACAGGAGGAAATGAAAAACTGTTTTTT. The genes are TRBV7-3 and TRBJ1-4, with 7 bases that match TRBD1. The CDR3 is 14 amino acids. Germline lookup yields CDR1 SGHTA and CDR2 FQGTGA. Trimming took 5 bases from V and 5 from J; bases not matched to a gene: 5.

V and J are TRBV18 and TRBJ2-5; D unresolved. The CDR3 is made up of 11 amino acids. CDR1 is KGHSH and CDR2 is LQKENI in the germline V gene. V was trimmed by 3 bases and J by 5 bases, leaving 4 bases between them. The CDR3, as DNA: TGTGCCAGCTCACCGGAGGAGACCCAGTACTTC. It is translated as CASSPEETQYF.

This rearrangement joins TRBV6-5 to TRBJ2-3; TRBD1 might be the D (5 bases). Trimming cost V 7 bases and J 3 bases, with 11 bases left between them. Germline CDR1 and CDR2: MNHEY and SVGAGI. This CDR3 comprises 13 residues. This CDR3 reads CASMFQGTDTQYF. The CDR3 DNA reads TGTGCCAGCATGTTCCAGGGTACAGATACGCAGTATTTT.

The rearrangement links TRBV14 to TRBJ1-2; D is unclear. Germline lookup yields CDR1 SGHDN and CDR2 FVKESK. This CDR3 is 17 amino acids long. V dropped 0 bases and J dropped 8 bases, with 22 bases sitting between them. The CDR3 spells CASSQDGEQGLVRGYTF. In DNA, the CDR3 is TGTGCCAGCAGCCAAGATGGAGAACAAGGACTTGTTAGGGGCTACACCTTC.

This rearrangement joins TRBV19 to TRBJ1-2; 9 bases are shared with TRBD1. The germline V gene encodes CDR1 LNHDA and CDR2 SQIVND (reference sequence). V lost 6 bases to trimming and J lost 8 bases; unmatched junction nucleotides: 10. This CDR3 has 14 residues. As DNA, the CDR3 is TGTGCCAGTAGGAGGACAGGGGACGAATCCGGCTACACCTTC. It encodes CASRRTGDESGYTF.

Here the CDR3 DNA reads TGTGCCAGTAGTATTCGGACAGGCGGGGACTATGGCTACACCTTC. Translating it yields CASSIRTGGDYGYTF. V usage is TRBV19 and J usage is TRBJ1-2; 7 bases line up with TRBD1. This CDR3 comprises 15 residues. From germline, CDR1 is LNHDA and CDR2 SQIVND (reference sequence). Trimming cost V 3 bases and J 3 bases; bases outside gene matches: 7.

This clone was found once. This rearrangement joins TRBV9 to TRBJ1-2; D is ambiguous. The V and J ends lost 3 bases and 6 bases respectively, with 12 bases between them. There are 13 residues in the CDR3. Germline CDR1 and CDR2: SGDLS and YYNGEE. The CDR3 loop reads CASSGGREDGYTF. The CDR3 bases are TGTGCCAGCAGCGGAGGAAGGGAGGATGGCTACACCTTC.

The chain carries TRBV3-1 (or the pseudogene TRBV3-2) and TRBJ1-1, with 8 positions matching TRBD1. V was clipped by 4 bases and J by 3 bases; unmatched bases: 7. The CDR3 loop spans 15 amino acids. The V gene's germline CDR1 is LGHDT and CDR2 YNNKEL (reference sequence). CDR3 in DNA: TGTGCCAGCAGCCGGAAGACAGGGGTAGACACTGAAGCTTTCTTT. This translates into CASSRKTGVDTEAFF.

In this sample, this clone turned up once. The chain joins TRBV2 to TRBJ1-2; D gene unclear. The CDR3 is 16 residues long. Per germline, CDR1 SNHLY and CDR2 FYNNEI. The V end was cut by 8 bases, the J end by 8 bases, with 27 bases between. CDR3 residues: CASQWRTTNGDEGYTF. The CDR3 bases are TGTGCCAGCCAATGGAGAACTACGAACGGAGACGAGGGCTACACCTTC. Based on the CDR3 plus reference TRBV2 and TRBJ1-2, the full variable domain is EPEVTQTPSHQVTQMGQEVILRCVPISNHLYFYWYRQILGQKVEFLVSFYNNEISEKSEIFDDQFSVERPDGSNFTLKIRSTKLEDSAMYFCASQWRTTNGDEGYTFGSGTRLTVV.

Concerning this clone itself: An end of the junction does not agree with germline; a read error may underlie this. In DNA form, the CDR3 reads TGCGCCAGCAGTTTGGACAGGGTAGGGACTGAAGCTTTCTTT. As protein: CASSLDRVGTEAFF. The rearrangement links TRBV5-1 to TRBJ1-1; 8 bases agree with TRBD1. CDR3 length: 14 residues. Germline-derived CDR1 and CDR2 are SGHRS and YFSETQ.

The table lists this clone with a count of one. For the CDR3, the DNA is TGTGCCAGTAGCGTTGGAGGTTCTGGAAACACCATATATTTT. This encodes CASSVGGSGNTIYF. The V gene is TRBV19, the J gene TRBJ1-3; D gene ambiguous. Germline CDR1 and CDR2: LNHDA and SQIVND (reference sequence). The CDR3 is 14 amino acids. Trimming stripped 6 bases from V and 1 base from J, with 10 bases between.

Note on this clone: The germline gene is not matched at one end of the junction; a read error may be the cause. The chain couples TRBV6-2 or TRBV6-3 to TRBJ1-1; D unclear. CDR1 is MNHEY and CDR2 is SVGEGT in the germline V gene. This CDR3 region has 13 residues. The CDR3 bases are TGTGCCAGCAGTTACTCCCCCCGCCCTGAGGCTTTCTTT. It codes for CASSYSPRPEAFF.

The chain uses TRBV5-1 and TRBJ1-1, with D possibly being TRBD1 (5 bases). The CDR3 extends over 14 amino acids. The ends were cut back, 3 bases at V and 2 bases at J, with 11 bases in the middle. Germline V lookup: CDR1 SGHRS, CDR2 YFSETQ. The CDR3 loop is CASSSTASNTEAFF. CDR3 DNA: TGCGCCAGCAGCTCGACAGCGTCCAACACTGAAGCTTTCTTT.